This is a list of T cell receptor beta chains from one sample in a study of T cells after yellow fever vaccination. TCRdb ran MiXCR on the 5' RACE reads and lists one entry per CDR3 protein. The table shows roughly 56,000 distinct CDR3 sequences, with about 5.2% occurring only once. This specimen consisted of PBMCs, either bulk or a sorted T-cell subset (CD4+, CD8+, memory, or dextramer-sorted; not recorded which), obtained on the day of the yellow fever booster vaccination. Every receptor here comes from a man in his late teens or twenties who received the YFV17D yellow fever vaccine. CDR3s include the opening cysteine and the closing phenylalanine or tryptophan. A D gene is named only where the DNA matches it firmly. The size of a clone is reported for some rows only, either as once, few or many, or as a class for expanded clones.

j_gene: TRBJ2-7
d_gene: NA
v_gene: TRBV4-2
abundance: NA
CDR3aa: CASSQAGNSYEQYF
CDR3nt: TGTGCCAGCAGCCAAGCTGGGAACTCCTACGAGCAGTACTTC

j_gene: TRBJ2-5
d_gene: NA
v_gene: TRBV10-2
abundance: NA
CDR3aa: CASIERGTQYF
CDR3nt: TGCGCCAGCATTGAACGAGGGACCCAGTACTTC

j_gene: TRBJ2-1
d_gene: NA
v_gene: TRBV4-1
abundance: NA
CDR3aa: CASSPMAVSGNYNEQFF
CDR3nt: TGCGCCAGCAGCCCGATGGCGGTTTCGGGGAACTACAATGAGCAGTTCTTC

j_gene: TRBJ1-2
d_gene: TRBD1
v_gene: TRBV10-3
abundance: NA
CDR3aa: CAISLLSPGTGLHGYTF
CDR3nt: TGTGCCATCAGTTTACTAAGTCCCGGGACAGGGTTGCATGGCTACACCTTC

j_gene: TRBJ1-3
d_gene: TRBD1
v_gene: TRBV4-2
abundance: many
CDR3aa: CASSQGTGPVVSGNTIYF
CDR3nt: TGTGCCAGCAGCCAAGGGACAGGGCCTGTCGTGTCTGGAAACACCATATATTTT

j_gene: TRBJ2-1
d_gene: TRBD2
v_gene: TRBV20-1
abundance: many
CDR3aa: CSASLAGGPSEQFF
CDR3nt: TGCAGTGCTAGTCTAGCGGGGGGCCCGAGTGAGCAGTTCTTC

j_gene: TRBJ2-2
d_gene: NA
v_gene: TRBV5-1
abundance: many
CDR3aa: CASSLNFGGSSGELFF
CDR3nt: TGCGCCAGCAGCTTGAACTTCGGGGGCTCTAGCGGGGAGCTGTTTTTT

j_gene: TRBJ2-1
d_gene: TRBD2
v_gene: TRBV7-9
abundance: many
CDR3aa: CASTDGTSVGNEQFF
CDR3nt: TGTGCCAGCACCGACGGGACTAGCGTCGGCAATGAGCAGTTCTTC

j_gene: TRBJ2-7
d_gene: NA
v_gene: TRBV24-1
abundance: few
CDR3aa: CATSSNNTTEQYF
CDR3nt: TGTGCCACCAGCTCTAATAACACTACCGAGCAGTACTTC

j_gene: TRBJ2-1
d_gene: NA
v_gene: TRBV12-2
abundance: many
CDR3aa: CASRLVGSGGIDNEQFF
CDR3nt: TGTGCAAGTCGCTTAGTAGGGAGCGGGGGGATAGACAATGAGCAGTTCTTC

j_gene: TRBJ1-5
d_gene: NA
v_gene: TRBV29-1
abundance: many
CDR3aa: CSVVTGPNQPQHF
CDR3nt: TGCAGCGTTGTGACAGGACCCAATCAGCCCCAGCATTTT

j_gene: TRBJ2-3
d_gene: NA
v_gene: TRBV5-1
abundance: NA
CDR3aa: CASSLRQTSTDTQYF
CDR3nt: TGCGCCAGCAGCCTACGACAGACTAGCACAGATACGCAGTATTTT

j_gene: TRBJ1-1
d_gene: NA
v_gene: TRBV5-1
abundance: NA
CDR3aa: CATSTGNTEAFF
CDR3nt: TGCGCCACTTCGACAGGGAACACTGAAGCTTTCTTT

j_gene: TRBJ2-3
d_gene: TRBD1
v_gene: TRBV2
abundance: many
CDR3aa: CASSANRGAGTDTQYF
CDR3nt: TGTGCCAGCAGTGCTAACAGGGGCGCTGGCACAGATACGCAGTATTTT

j_gene: TRBJ2-3
d_gene: NA
v_gene: TRBV12-3/TRBV12-4
abundance: NA
CDR3aa: CASSHGTSSTDTQYF
CDR3nt: TGTGCCAGCAGCCATGGGACGTCTAGCACAGATACGCAGTATTTT

j_gene: TRBJ2-1
d_gene: NA
v_gene: TRBV7-8
abundance: many
CDR3aa: CASSLATVSPIQGDEQFF
CDR3nt: TGTGCCAGCAGCTTAGCCACCGTGAGTCCGATACAGGGAGATGAGCAGTTCTTC

j_gene: TRBJ1-1
d_gene: NA
v_gene: TRBV27
abundance: many
CDR3aa: CASSFGLNTEAFF
CDR3nt: TGTGCCAGCAGTTTCGGTCTGAACACTGAAGCTTTCTTT

j_gene: TRBJ1-6
d_gene: NA
v_gene: TRBV4-3
abundance: few
CDR3aa: CASSQGPGGPHF
CDR3nt: TGCGCCAGCAGCCAAGGTCCGGGGGGCCCCCACTTT

j_gene: TRBJ2-7
d_gene: NA
v_gene: TRBV10-3
abundance: few
CDR3aa: CATSLKGGNLYEQYF
CDR3nt: TGTGCCACCAGCCTAAAGGGGGGCAACCTCTACGAGCAGTACTTC

j_gene: TRBJ2-1
d_gene: NA
v_gene: TRBV4-1
abundance: NA
CDR3aa: CASSQDSTGAYNEQFF
CDR3nt: TGCGCCAGCAGCCAAGACAGTACGGGCGCCTACAATGAGCAGTTCTTC

j_gene: TRBJ2-1
d_gene: NA
v_gene: TRBV6-6
abundance: many
CDR3aa: CASSSPPNGQYNEQFF
CDR3nt: TGTGCCAGCAGTTCCCCACCGAACGGACAGTACAATGAGCAGTTCTTC

j_gene: TRBJ1-1
d_gene: TRBD1
v_gene: TRBV2
abundance: NA
CDR3aa: CASSRTGEGTEAFF
CDR3nt: TGTGCCAGCAGTCGGACAGGGGAGGGAACTGAAGCTTTCTTT

j_gene: TRBJ1-5
d_gene: NA
v_gene: TRBV12-3/TRBV12-4
abundance: NA
CDR3aa: CASSPSVRAGQPQHF
CDR3nt: TGTGCCAGCAGTCCCTCCGTACGGGCTGGGCAGCCCCAGCATTTT

j_gene: TRBJ2-2
d_gene: NA
v_gene: TRBV7-2
abundance: many
CDR3aa: CASSLGGTVNTGELFF
CDR3nt: TGTGCCAGCAGCTTAGGCGGGACGGTGAACACCGGGGAGCTGTTTTTT

j_gene: TRBJ2-1
d_gene: NA
v_gene: TRBV5-6
abundance: many
CDR3aa: CASSFGVQQFF
CDR3nt: TGTGCCAGCAGCTTCGGGGTACAGCAGTTCTTC

j_gene: TRBJ2-1
d_gene: NA
v_gene: TRBV7-9
abundance: many
CDR3aa: CASSLTNEQFF
CDR3nt: TGTGCCAGCAGCTTAACAAATGAGCAGTTCTTC

j_gene: TRBJ2-5
d_gene: NA
v_gene: TRBV5-1
abundance: NA
CDR3aa: CASSVPTSAETQYF
CDR3nt: TGCGCCAGCAGCGTGCCGACTAGTGCGGAGACCCAGTACTTC

j_gene: TRBJ2-1
d_gene: NA
v_gene: TRBV4-1
abundance: many
CDR3aa: CASSQDFSRGLGNEQFF
CDR3nt: TGCGCCAGCAGCCAAGATTTCTCAAGGGGTTTGGGGAATGAGCAGTTCTTC

j_gene: TRBJ2-3
d_gene: NA
v_gene: TRBV7-9
abundance: many
CDR3aa: CASSLGGGMLDTQYF
CDR3nt: TGTGCCAGCAGCTTAGGCGGAGGGATGTTGGATACGCAGTATTTT

j_gene: TRBJ2-5
d_gene: NA
v_gene: TRBV29-1
abundance: many
CDR3aa: CSVDQRGGQGETQYF
CDR3nt: TGCAGCGTTGATCAAAGGGGGGGGCAAGGAGAGACCCAGTACTTC

j_gene: TRBJ2-1
d_gene: TRBD2
v_gene: TRBV27
abundance: many
CDR3aa: CASSPPPGRSYNEQFF
CDR3nt: TGTGCCAGCAGTCCCCCTCCCGGGAGGTCCTACAATGAGCAGTTCTTC

j_gene: TRBJ2-7
d_gene: TRBD2
v_gene: TRBV10-3
abundance: many
CDR3aa: CAISGGTGGSLVYEQYF
CDR3nt: TGTGCCATCAGTGGGGGGACCGGGGGGTCCCTGGTCTACGAGCAGTACTTC

j_gene: TRBJ1-2
d_gene: TRBD1
v_gene: TRBV6-2/TRBV6-3
abundance: NA
CDR3aa: CASSSIWSGTVYGYTF
CDR3nt: TGTGCCAGCAGTTCGATTTGGTCCGGGACAGTTTATGGCTACACCTTC

j_gene: TRBJ2-7
d_gene: NA
v_gene: TRBV19
abundance: few
CDR3aa: CASSPKAPYEQYF
CDR3nt: TGTGCCAGTTCTCCTAAAGCCCCCTACGAGCAGTACTTC

j_gene: TRBJ1-1
d_gene: TRBD1
v_gene: TRBV6-2/TRBV6-3
abundance: many
CDR3aa: CASSPQDRVEAEAFF
CDR3nt: TGTGCCAGCAGCCCACAGGACAGGGTTGAGGCTGAAGCTTTCTTT

j_gene: TRBJ2-2
d_gene: TRBD2
v_gene: TRBV6-2/TRBV6-3
abundance: many
CDR3aa: CGSSRGGGELFF
CDR3nt: TGTGGGTCATCACGCGGGGGCGGGGAGCTGTTTTTT

j_gene: TRBJ2-1
d_gene: NA
v_gene: TRBV5-6
abundance: many
CDR3aa: CASSQSWVYNEQFF
CDR3nt: TGTGCCAGCAGTCAGAGCTGGGTATACAATGAGCAGTTCTTC

j_gene: TRBJ2-1
d_gene: NA
v_gene: TRBV6-5
abundance: NA
CDR3aa: CASTPGASSYNEQFF
CDR3nt: TGTGCCAGCACTCCGGGGGCTAGCTCCTACAATGAGCAGTTCTTC

j_gene: TRBJ2-3
d_gene: TRBD2
v_gene: TRBV4-3
abundance: many
CDR3aa: CASSQDPLAGVTDTQYF
CDR3nt: TGCGCCAGCAGCCAAGATCCGTTAGCGGGGGTCACAGATACGCAGTATTTT

j_gene: TRBJ2-7
d_gene: NA
v_gene: TRBV7-9
abundance: many
CDR3aa: CASSPLRVYEQYF
CDR3nt: TGTGCCAGCAGCCCCCTCCGAGTGTACGAGCAGTACTTC

j_gene: TRBJ2-7
d_gene: NA
v_gene: TRBV15
abundance: many
CDR3aa: CATSPRSSSYEQYF
CDR3nt: TGTGCCACCAGCCCGCGCAGCTCCTCCTACGAGCAGTACTTC

j_gene: TRBJ2-6
d_gene: TRBD2
v_gene: TRBV4-1
abundance: NA
CDR3aa: CASSQGGGKGSGANVLTF
CDR3nt: TGCGCCAGCAGCCAAGGGGGAGGGAAGGGCTCTGGGGCCAACGTCCTGACTTTC

j_gene: TRBJ2-5
d_gene: NA
v_gene: TRBV10-3
abundance: NA
CDR3aa: CAISESLGSRETQYF
CDR3nt: TGTGCCATCAGTGAGTCGCTCGGTAGCCGAGAGACCCAGTACTTC

j_gene: TRBJ1-2
d_gene: TRBD1
v_gene: TRBV27
abundance: few
CDR3aa: CASSLDREAYGYTF
CDR3nt: TGTGCCAGCAGTTTAGACAGGGAGGCCTATGGCTACACCTTC

j_gene: TRBJ2-7
d_gene: NA
v_gene: TRBV7-2
abundance: many
CDR3aa: CASSPSEGGSYEQYF
CDR3nt: TGTGCCAGCAGCCCATCGGAAGGAGGGAGCTACGAGCAGTACTTC

j_gene: TRBJ2-4
d_gene: NA
v_gene: TRBV7-9
abundance: NA
CDR3aa: CASSFVSGPNRNIQYF
CDR3nt: TGTGCCAGCAGCTTCGTGTCGGGGCCAAACAGAAACATTCAGTACTTC

j_gene: TRBJ2-1
d_gene: NA
v_gene: TRBV7-2
abundance: few
CDR3aa: CASSLARGTFGHEQFF
CDR3nt: TGTGCCAGCAGTCTAGCTAGGGGGACGTTTGGCCATGAGCAGTTCTTC